Given below is one T cell receptor (beta chain) in context. Antigen unknown. With 6 bases clipped from V and 8 bases from J, the junction kept 4 bases outside the gene matches. The CDR3 loop spans 14 amino acids. Germline V CDR1 and CDR2: MNHNS, SASEGT. This entry belongs to a study of blood T cells in healthy people across ages. Next came a second PCR, run for about 6 to 12 cycles, which used a sample-barcoded 5' primer along with a J-beta primer mix. TCRdb reprocessed the 5' RACE reads with MiXCR, giving one entry per CDR3 protein. The sample holds 700,000 or so distinct CDR3 sequences, over 40% seen once. The study's findings and limits: Using unsorted PBMCs precluded a conclusive naive versus antigen-experienced comparison.

The J gene is TRBJ2-4, the V gene TRBV6-1; 13 bases are a match to TRBD2. The sequence was collected from a man of 80 years or more in good health. Specimen: blood. Here the CDR3 DNA reads TGTGCCAGCAGGAGGACTAGCGGGAGTGACATTCAGTACTTC. Translated, it gives CASRRTSGSDIQYF.